This T cell receptor beta chain was recovered during a study of siplizumab effects on memory and regulatory T cells. Here immunoSEQ multiplex PCR was the method, and the copy in TCRdb shows in-frame clones only, minus some. The table records tens of thousands of clones, about 90% of them present only once. Germline V gene sequence: CDR1 SGDLS, CDR2 YYNGEE. This CDR3 is 12 amino acids long. J lost 12 bases, V lost 4 bases, and 9 bases had no gene match. The clonotype comes from a human donor in good health. V and J are TRBV9 and TRBJ1-2, with 7 bases that match TRBD1. Input material: Tregs sorted from blood. The CDR3 DNA is TGTGCCAGCAGCTTCCCTCGACAGGGAAACACCTTC. Residues: CASSFPRQGNTF.